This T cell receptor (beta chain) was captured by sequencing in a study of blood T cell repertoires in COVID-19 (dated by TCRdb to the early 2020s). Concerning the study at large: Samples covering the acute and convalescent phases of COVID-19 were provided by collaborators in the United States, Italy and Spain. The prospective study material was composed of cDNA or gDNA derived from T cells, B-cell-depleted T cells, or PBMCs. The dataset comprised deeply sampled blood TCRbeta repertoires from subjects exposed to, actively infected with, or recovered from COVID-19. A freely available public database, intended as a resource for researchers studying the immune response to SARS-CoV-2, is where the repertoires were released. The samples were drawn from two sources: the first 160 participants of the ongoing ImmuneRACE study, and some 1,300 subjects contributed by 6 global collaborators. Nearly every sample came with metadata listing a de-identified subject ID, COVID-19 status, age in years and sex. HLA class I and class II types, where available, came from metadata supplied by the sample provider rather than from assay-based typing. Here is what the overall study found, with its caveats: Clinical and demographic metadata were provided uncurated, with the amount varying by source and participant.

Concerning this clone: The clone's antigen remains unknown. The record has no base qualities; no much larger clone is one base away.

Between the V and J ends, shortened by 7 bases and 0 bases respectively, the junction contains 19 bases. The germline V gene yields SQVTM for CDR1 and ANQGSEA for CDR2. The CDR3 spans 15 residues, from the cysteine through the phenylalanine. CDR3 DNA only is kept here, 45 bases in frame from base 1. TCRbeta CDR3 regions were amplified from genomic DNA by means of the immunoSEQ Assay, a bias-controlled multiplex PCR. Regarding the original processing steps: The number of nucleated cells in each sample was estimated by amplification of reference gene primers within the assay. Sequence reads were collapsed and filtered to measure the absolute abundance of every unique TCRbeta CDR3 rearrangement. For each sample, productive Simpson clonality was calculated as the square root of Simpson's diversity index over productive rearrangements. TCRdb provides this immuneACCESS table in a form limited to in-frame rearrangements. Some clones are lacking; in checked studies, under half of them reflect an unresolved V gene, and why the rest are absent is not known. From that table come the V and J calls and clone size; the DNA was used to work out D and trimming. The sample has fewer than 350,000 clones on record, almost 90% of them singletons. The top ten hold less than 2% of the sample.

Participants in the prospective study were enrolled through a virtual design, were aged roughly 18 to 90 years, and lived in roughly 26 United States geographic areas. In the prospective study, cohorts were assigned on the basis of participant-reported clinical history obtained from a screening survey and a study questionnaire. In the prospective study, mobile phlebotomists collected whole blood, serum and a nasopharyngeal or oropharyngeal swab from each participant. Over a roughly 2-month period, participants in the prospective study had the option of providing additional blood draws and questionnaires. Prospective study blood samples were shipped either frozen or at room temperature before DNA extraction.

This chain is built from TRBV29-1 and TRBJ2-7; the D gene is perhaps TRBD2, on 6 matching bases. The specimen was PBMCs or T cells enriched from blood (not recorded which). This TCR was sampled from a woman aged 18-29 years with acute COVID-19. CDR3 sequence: CSATWASAVSYEQYF. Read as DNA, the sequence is TGCAGCGCCACGTGGGCTAGCGCGGTCTCCTACGAGCAGTACTTC.